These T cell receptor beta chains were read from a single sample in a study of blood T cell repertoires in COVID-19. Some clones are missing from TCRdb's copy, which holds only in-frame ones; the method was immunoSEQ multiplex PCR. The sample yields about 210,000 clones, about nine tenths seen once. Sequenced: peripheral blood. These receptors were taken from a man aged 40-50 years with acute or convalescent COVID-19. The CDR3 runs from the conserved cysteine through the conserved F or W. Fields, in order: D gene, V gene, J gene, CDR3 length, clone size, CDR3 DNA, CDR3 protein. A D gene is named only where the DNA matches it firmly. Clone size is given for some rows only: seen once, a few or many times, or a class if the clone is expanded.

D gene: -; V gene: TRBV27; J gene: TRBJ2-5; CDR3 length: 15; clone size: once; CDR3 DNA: TGTGCCAGCAGTCCTTCAAGACAGAAACAAGAGACCCAGTACTTC; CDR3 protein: CASSPSRQKQETQYF
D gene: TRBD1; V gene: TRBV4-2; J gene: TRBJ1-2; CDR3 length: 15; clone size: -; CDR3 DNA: TGTGCCAGCAGCCAAGCGGGACAGGGTAACTATGGCTACACCTTC; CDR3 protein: CASSQAGQGNYGYTF
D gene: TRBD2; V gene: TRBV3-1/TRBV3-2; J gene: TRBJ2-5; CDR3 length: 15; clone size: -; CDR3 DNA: TGTGCCAGCAGCCAAGGAGCGGGGGGATGGGAGACCCAGTACTTC; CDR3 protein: CASSQGAGGWETQYF
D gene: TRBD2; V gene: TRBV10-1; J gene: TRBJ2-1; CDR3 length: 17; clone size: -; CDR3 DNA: TGCGCCAGCAGTGAGCCGGGAGCCCGGGGGGCCTACAATGAGCAGTTCTTC; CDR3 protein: CASSEPGARGAYNEQFF
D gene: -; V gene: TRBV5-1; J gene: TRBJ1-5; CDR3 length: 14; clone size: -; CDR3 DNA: TGCGCCAGCAGCTTAGGGGAGGGCAATCAGCCCCAGCATTTT; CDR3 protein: CASSLGEGNQPQHF
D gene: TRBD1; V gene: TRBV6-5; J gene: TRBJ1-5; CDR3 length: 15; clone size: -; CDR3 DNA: TGTGCCAGCAGTCCGGACAGGGGGCTTAATCAGCCCCAGCATTTT; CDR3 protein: CASSPDRGLNQPQHF
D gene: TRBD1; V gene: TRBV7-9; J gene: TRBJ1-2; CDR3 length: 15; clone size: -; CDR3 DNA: TGTGCCAGCAGCTTACCTCAACGGACAGGCGATGGCTACACCTTC; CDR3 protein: CASSLPQRTGDGYTF
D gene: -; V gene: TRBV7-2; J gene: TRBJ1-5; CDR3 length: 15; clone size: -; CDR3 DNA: TGTGCCAGTGCCACTACGGGGAGAGGTAATCAGCCCCAGCATTTT; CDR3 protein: CASATTGRGNQPQHF
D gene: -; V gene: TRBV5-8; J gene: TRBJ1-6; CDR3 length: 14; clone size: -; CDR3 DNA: TGTGCCAGCAGCTCCCTAGACAGTAATTCACCCCTCCACTTT; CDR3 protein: CASSSLDSNSPLHF
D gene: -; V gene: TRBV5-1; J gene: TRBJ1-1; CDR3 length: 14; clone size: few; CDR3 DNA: TGCGCCAGCAGCTTGAAAAGCTTGAACACTGAAGCTTTCTTT; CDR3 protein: CASSLKSLNTEAFF
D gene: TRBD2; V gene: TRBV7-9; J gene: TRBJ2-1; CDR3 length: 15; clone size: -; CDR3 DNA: TGTGCCAGCAGCTTTAGCGGGGGGGCTAAAAATGAGCAGTTCTTC; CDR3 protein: CASSFSGGAKNEQFF
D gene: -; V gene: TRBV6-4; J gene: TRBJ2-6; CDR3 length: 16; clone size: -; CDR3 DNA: TGTGCCAGCAGTGAAACAGCCTTTGGTGGGGCCAACGTCCTGACTTTC; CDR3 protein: CASSETAFGGANVLTF
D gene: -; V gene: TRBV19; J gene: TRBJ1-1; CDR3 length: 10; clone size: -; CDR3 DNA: TGTGCCAGTTTCAGGGTTGAAGCTTTCTTT; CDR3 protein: CASFRVEAFF
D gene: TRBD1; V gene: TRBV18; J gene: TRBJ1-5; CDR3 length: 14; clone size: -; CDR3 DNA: TGTGCCAGCTCCCTAGGACAGGGGAGGGAGCCCCAGCATTTT; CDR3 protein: CASSLGQGREPQHF
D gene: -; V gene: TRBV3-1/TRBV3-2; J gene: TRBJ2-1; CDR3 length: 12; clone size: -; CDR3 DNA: TGTGCCAGCAGCTTAGCCTGGGATGAGCAGTTCTTC; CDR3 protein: CASSLAWDEQFF
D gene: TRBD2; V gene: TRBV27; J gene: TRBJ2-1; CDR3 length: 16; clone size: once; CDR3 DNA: TGTGCCAGCAGTTTCCCTCCCGGGAGGCTGAACAATGAGCAGTTCTTC; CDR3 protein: CASSFPPGRLNNEQFF
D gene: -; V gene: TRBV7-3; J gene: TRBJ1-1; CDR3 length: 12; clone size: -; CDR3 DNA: TGTGCCAGCAGCTCCCATGGGGGGGTAGCTTTCTTT; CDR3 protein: CASSSHGGVAFF
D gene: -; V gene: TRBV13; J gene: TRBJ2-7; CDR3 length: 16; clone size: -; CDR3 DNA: TGTGCCAGCAGTCAAAGGTCCGGCCAGGTGACCTACGAGCAGTACTTC; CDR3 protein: CASSQRSGQVTYEQYF
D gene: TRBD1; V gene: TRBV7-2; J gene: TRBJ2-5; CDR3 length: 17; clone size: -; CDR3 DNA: TGTGCCAGCAGCCTCCCCCCCGGACAGGGATACCAAGAGACCCAGTACTTC; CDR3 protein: CASSLPPGQGYQETQYF
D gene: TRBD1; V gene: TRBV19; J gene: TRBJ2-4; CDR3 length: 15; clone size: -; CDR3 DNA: TGTGCCAGTAGTCCAAGACAGGGAGCCAAAAACATTCAGTACTTC; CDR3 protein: CASSPRQGAKNIQYF
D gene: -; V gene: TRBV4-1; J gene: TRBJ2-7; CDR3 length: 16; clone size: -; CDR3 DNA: TGCGCCAGCAGCCAAGGAACCGGGACACCCATCTACGAGCAGTACTTC; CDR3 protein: CASSQGTGTPIYEQYF
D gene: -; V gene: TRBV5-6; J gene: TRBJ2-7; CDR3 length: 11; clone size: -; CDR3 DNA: TGTGCCAGCGGGAGGAACTACGAGCAGTACTTC; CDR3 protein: CASGRNYEQYF
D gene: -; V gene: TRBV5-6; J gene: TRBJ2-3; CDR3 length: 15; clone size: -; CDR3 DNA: TGTGCCAGCAGCTCCCTCCCAACAGCCACAGATACGCAGTATTTT; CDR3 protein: CASSSLPTATDTQYF
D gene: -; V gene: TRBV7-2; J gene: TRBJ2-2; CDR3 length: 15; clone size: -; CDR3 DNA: TGTGCCAGCAGCTATAGCGGAGGGAACACCGGGGAGCTGTTTTTT; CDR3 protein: CASSYSGGNTGELFF
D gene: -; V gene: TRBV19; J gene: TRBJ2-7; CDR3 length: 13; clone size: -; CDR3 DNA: TGTGCCAGTAGTTCGGCGGGACCCTACGAGCAGTACTTC; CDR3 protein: CASSSAGPYEQYF
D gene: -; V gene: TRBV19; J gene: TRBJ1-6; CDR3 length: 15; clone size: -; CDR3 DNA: TGTGCCAGTAGTATTTCTGGACAGACGGTTTCACCCCTCCACTTT; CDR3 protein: CASSISGQTVSPLHF
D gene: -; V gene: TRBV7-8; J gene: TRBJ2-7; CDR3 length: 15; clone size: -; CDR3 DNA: TGTGCCAGCAGCCCCCGAGGACGGGGATTCTACGAGCAGTACTTC; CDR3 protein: CASSPRGRGFYEQYF
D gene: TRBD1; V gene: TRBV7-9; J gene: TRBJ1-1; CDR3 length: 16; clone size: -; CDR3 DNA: TGTGCCAGCAGCTTAGCCCGGGACAGGGTGAACACTGAAGCTTTCTTT; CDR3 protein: CASSLARDRVNTEAFF
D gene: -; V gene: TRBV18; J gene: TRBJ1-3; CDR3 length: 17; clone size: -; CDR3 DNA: TGTGCCAGCTCACCACCGGGGCGTTCCTACTCTGGAAACACCATATATTTT; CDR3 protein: CASSPPGRSYSGNTIYF
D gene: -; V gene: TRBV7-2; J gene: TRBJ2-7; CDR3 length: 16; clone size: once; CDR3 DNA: TGTGCCAGCAGTCTAGACAGACAGACGAGCTCCTACGAGCAGTACTTC; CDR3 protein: CASSLDRQTSSYEQYF
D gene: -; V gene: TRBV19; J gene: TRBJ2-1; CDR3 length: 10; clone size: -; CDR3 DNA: TGTGCCAGTAAGCCCAATGAGCAGTTCTTC; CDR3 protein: CASKPNEQFF
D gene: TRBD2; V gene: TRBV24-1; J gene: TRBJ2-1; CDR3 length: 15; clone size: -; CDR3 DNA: TGTGCCACCAGTGATTTCAGGGCGGGAGGCAATGAGCAGTTCTTC; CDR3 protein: CATSDFRAGGNEQFF
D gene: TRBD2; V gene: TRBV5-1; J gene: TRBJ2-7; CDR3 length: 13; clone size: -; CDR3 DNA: TGCGCCAGCAGCCTGACTAGCGGGGATACGGCGGACTTC; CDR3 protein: CASSLTSGDTADF
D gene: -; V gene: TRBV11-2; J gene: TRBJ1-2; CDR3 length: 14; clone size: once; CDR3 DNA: TGTGCCAGCAGCTTAGACACCCCCGGGGGTGGCTACACCTTC; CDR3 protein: CASSLDTPGGGYTF
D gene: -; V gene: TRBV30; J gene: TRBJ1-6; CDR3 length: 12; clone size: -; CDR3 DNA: TGTGCCCACCGACCCGGGAATTCACCCCTCCACTTT; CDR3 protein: CAHRPGNSPLHF
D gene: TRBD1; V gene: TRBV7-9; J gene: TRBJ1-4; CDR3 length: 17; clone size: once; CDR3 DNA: TGTGCCAGCAGCTTAGGCACCGGGACAGGGTTGGATGAAAAACTGTTTTTT; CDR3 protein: CASSLGTGTGLDEKLFF
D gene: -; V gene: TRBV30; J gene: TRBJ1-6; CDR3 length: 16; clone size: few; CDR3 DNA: TGTGCCTGGAAAGGAGGAGGGACCTTTCGCGGATCACCCCTCCACTTT; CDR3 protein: CAWKGGGTFRGSPLHF
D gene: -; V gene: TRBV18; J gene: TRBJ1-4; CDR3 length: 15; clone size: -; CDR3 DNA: TGTGCCAGCTCACCAGGGCAGACCACTAATGAAAAACTGTTTTTT; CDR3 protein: CASSPGQTTNEKLFF
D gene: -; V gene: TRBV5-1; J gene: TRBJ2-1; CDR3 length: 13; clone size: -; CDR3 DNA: TGCGCCAGCAGCGTCCCTCAGTCTGATGAGCAGTTCTTC; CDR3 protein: CASSVPQSDEQFF
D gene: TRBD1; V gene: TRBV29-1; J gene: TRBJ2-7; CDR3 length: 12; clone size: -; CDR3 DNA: TGCAGCGTTCCGGGACAGGGCTACGAGCAGTACTTC; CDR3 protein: CSVPGQGYEQYF